Sequencing of this T cell receptor beta chain was carried out in a study of identical twins. Findings and limits, study-wide: Twins shared out-of-frame alpha sequences with excess low generation probability. While abundant cord blood beta clonotypes carried fewer insertions, memory repertoires showed no such pattern.

This clonotype was counted many times. The antigen remains undetermined. The V end lost 6 bases, the J end lost 3 bases, and 11 bases lay between the germline ends. This CDR3 contains 13 residues. From germline, CDR1 is SEHNR and CDR2 FQNEAQ (reference sequence). TCRdb recomputed calls from the 5' RACE reads with MiXCR, one row per CDR3 protein. In the table there are 300,000 or so distinct CDR3 sequences, around 9.7% of which are singletons. These sequences were also reported in another study, on yellow fever vaccine responses in identical twins.

The sequencing sample was made of CD8+ T cells sorted from blood. This receptor was taken from a woman between 18 and 29 years old in good health. This chain uses TRBV7-9 with TRBJ2-5, with D possibly matching TRBD2 (5 bases). In DNA, the CDR3 is TGTGCCAGCAGAAAGGAGGATAAAGAGACCCAGTACTTC. Protein product: CASRKEDKETQYF.